The next 17 T cell receptor beta chains were all read from a single sample in a study of cytomegalovirus exposure and HLA in healthy donors. Primers for the PCR totalled 60 Vbeta and 13 Jbeta. Assay: immunoSEQ multiplex PCR; the TCRdb copy retains only in-frame clones and omits some. The table has over 200,000 clones, 85% to 90% seen once. Sequenced input: PBMCs. Source of these receptors: a woman aged 18-29 years in good health and CMV-seronegative.

There are a few counts of this clone. Other DNA sequences in this sample translate to the same CDR3. The gene calls are TRBV5-1 and TRBJ2-5; 8 bases are a match to TRBD1. The CDR3 covers 14 residues. Looked up from germline, CDR1 is SGHRS and CDR2 is YFSETQ. With 2 bases clipped from V and 5 bases from J, the junction kept 5 bases outside the gene matches. Here the CDR3 reads CASSFRQGRETQYF. The CDR3 DNA reads TGCGCCAGCAGCTTCCGACAGGGGCGGGAGACCCAGTACTTC.

On this clone: At one of its ends the junction is not consistent with the germline gene, which may arise from a read error. This chain links TRBV7-6 with TRBJ2-1, with D unclear. Germline V gene data show CDR1 as SGHVS and CDR2 as FNYEAQ. This CDR3 comprises 17 residues. The CDR3 DNA is TGTGCCAGCAGCGTAGCTCTACCCCGCTCGTCCTACAATGAGCAGTTCTTC. Its translation is CASSVALPRSSYNEQFF.

The CDR3 DNA reads as TGTGCCAGCAGCCCGGTGGTGGCAGGGGGGGAGCAGTACTTC. Amino acids: CASSPVVAGGEQYF. V is TRBV7-9 and J is TRBJ2-7, with D possibly being TRBD1 (7 bases). The CDR3 loop spans 14 amino acids. The germline gives CDR1 SEHNR, CDR2 FQNEAQ (reference sequence). V was clipped by 5 bases and J by 7 bases, with 18 bases between them.

CDR3 in DNA: TGTGCCAGCAGTTTACCCCAAGGCCCAACTAGCGGGAGGGCCTCCAATGAGCAGTTCTTC. This translates into CASSLPQGPTSGRASNEQFF. The rearrangement joins TRBV27 to TRBJ2-1; 13 nucleotides agree with TRBD2. Unmatched junction bases numbered 16, after V lost 2 bases and J lost 6 bases. The germline V gene encodes CDR1 MNHEY and CDR2 SMNVEV (reference sequence). This CDR3 contains 20 residues.

The chain is built from TRBV18 and TRBJ1-5; tentative D call: TRBD1 (5 bases). The CDR3 covers 15 residues. V lost 0 bases and J lost 9, with 15 bases in between. CDR1 KGHSH and CDR2 LQKENI come from the germline V gene. The CDR3 DNA is TGTGCCAGCTCACCACCTCAGGGTGGGGATCGGCCCCAGCATTTT. Its translation is CASSPPQGGDRPQHF. Full variable domain (remainder filled in from reference TRBV18 and TRBJ1-5): NAGVMQNPRHLVRRRGQEARLRCSPMKGHSHVYWYRQLPEEGLKFMVYLQKENIIDESGMPKERFSAEFPKEGPSILRIQQVVRGDSAAYFCASSPPQGGDRPQHFGDGTRLSIL.

The chain joins TRBV10-3 to TRBJ2-7, with D maybe TRBD1 (6 bases). This CDR3 comprises 11 residues. Germline lookup yields CDR1 ENHRY and CDR2 SYGVKD. V was trimmed by 8 bases and J by 2 bases, leaving 7 bases between them. CDR3 region: CAIGTTYEQYF. In DNA form, the CDR3 reads TGTGCCATCGGGACAACCTACGAGCAGTACTTC.

This clone turned up a few times. This chain joins TRBV9 and TRBJ1-2, with TRBD1 matching 7 bases. The CDR3 extends over 15 amino acids. The ends lost 0 bases at V and 4 bases at J; junction bases unmatched: 6. Germline CDR1 and CDR2: SGDLS and YYNGEE. The CDR3 here is CASSVGGAGGYGYTF. In DNA, the CDR3 is TGTGCCAGCAGCGTAGGTGGGGCAGGGGGCTATGGCTACACCTTC.

The rearrangement uses TRBV19 and TRBJ2-2, with D perhaps TRBD1 (6 bases). The CDR3 totals 19 residues. Deletions cut 7 bases from V and 4 bases from J, with 28 bases between. Germline V gene sequence: CDR1 LNHDA, CDR2 SQIVND (reference sequence). As DNA, the CDR3 is TGTGCCAGTATGCCAAGGCTCTCAGGCTGGACAGATGCCACCGGGGAGCTGTTTTTT. The encoded protein is CASMPRLSGWTDATGELFF.

The CDR3, as DNA: TGTGCCAGCAGCTCAGCGGGGGGGCGAGCAGATACGCAGTATTTT. It translates to CASSSAGGRADTQYF. The chain links TRBV5-4 to TRBJ2-3; 10 nucleotides agree with TRBD2. Per germline, CDR1 SGHNT and CDR2 YYREEE (reference sequence). V was pared by 3 bases and J by 4 bases, with 5 bases of the junction left unmatched. The CDR3 contains 15 residues. The whole variable domain, remainder taken from reference TRBV5-4 and TRBJ2-3, is ETGVTQSPTHLIKTRGQQVTLRCSSQSGHNTVSWYQQALGQGPQFIFQYYREEENGRGNFPPRFSGLQFPNYSSELNVNALELDDSALYLCASSSAGGRADTQYFGPGTRLTVL.

In DNA, the CDR3 is TGCGCCAGCAGCTTACTACCGGGACTAGCATTCACAGATACGCAGTATTTT. Its protein product is CASSLLPGLAFTDTQYF. V usage is TRBV5-1 and J usage is TRBJ2-3; TRBD2 agrees at 9 bases. CDR1 SGHRS and CDR2 YFSETQ come from the germline V gene. J lost 2 bases, V lost 2 bases, and 9 bases had no gene match. This CDR3 comprises 17 residues.

This chain joins TRBV19 and TRBJ1-4; TRBD1 matches 7 bases. The CDR3 loop spans 16 amino acids. From germline, CDR1 is LNHDA and CDR2 SQIVND (reference sequence). J lost 8 bases, V lost 5 bases, and 14 bases had no gene match. The CDR3 reads CASSQRHRGGGEKLFF. The DNA of the CDR3 is TGTGCCAGTAGTCAAAGGCACAGGGGAGGAGGGGAAAAACTGTTTTTT.

The DNA for the CDR3 is TGTGCCAGCAGCCCACGCACGGGGTTAACTGGCTACACCTTC. Translation: CASSPRTGLTGYTF. This sequence joins TRBV7-9 and TRBJ1-2; D gene unclear. This CDR3 region has 14 residues. With 5 bases removed from V and 7 bases from J, the gap between germline ends came to 17 bases. The germline CDR1 and CDR2 sequences are SEHNR and FQNEAQ (reference sequence).

This clone was recorded a few times. This chain links TRBV11-3 with TRBJ2-2; 10 bases match TRBD2. The germline CDR1 and CDR2 sequences are SGHNT and YENEEA. Trimming took 3 bases from V and 6 from J; bases not matched to a gene: 4. The CDR3 totals 15 residues. CDR3 nucleotide sequence: TGTGCCAGCAGCTTCCCTAGCGGGAGCTCCGGGGAGCTGTTTTTT. The encoded protein is CASSFPSGSSGELFF.

This clone has only a few counts. The chain links TRBV7-9 to TRBJ2-2; 8 bases agree with TRBD1. Germline V gives CDR1 SEHNR, CDR2 FQNEAQ (reference sequence). This CDR3 region has 15 residues. The junction had 6 bases not matched to a gene; V was cut back by 3 bases and J by 6 bases. CDR3 residues: CASSFQGAGSGELFF. As DNA, the CDR3 is TGTGCCAGCAGCTTCCAGGGGGCTGGGTCCGGGGAGCTGTTTTTT.

The chain recombines TRBV14 with TRBJ2-2; D call uncertain. The V end lost 1 base, the J end lost 6 bases, and 9 bases lay between the germline ends. Germline CDR1 SGHDN, CDR2 FVKESK. The CDR3 is made up of 14 amino acids. The CDR3 coding sequence is TGTGCCAGCAGCCAAGTCCTTTCTGCCGGGGAGCTGTTTTTT. Amino acids: CASSQVLSAGELFF.

This clone was recorded only once. CDR3 sequence: CASSSRTGGFTGELFF. In nucleotides, the CDR3 is TGTGCCAGCAGCTCCCGGACAGGGGGATTTACCGGGGAGCTGTTTTTT. The rearrangement joins TRBV7-9 to TRBJ2-2; the match to TRBD1 covers 10 bases. Germline V CDR1 and CDR2: SEHNR, FQNEAQ (reference sequence). The CDR3 spans 16 residues. The V gene end was trimmed by 4 bases and the J gene end by 5 bases; junction bases not matched to a gene: 7. The whole variable domain, filled in from reference TRBV7-9 and TRBJ2-2, reads DTGVSQNPRHKITKRGQNVTFRCDPISEHNRLYWYRQTLGQGPEFLTYFQNEAQLEKSRLLSDRFSAERPKGSFSTLEIQRTEQGDSAMYLCASSSRTGGFTGELFFGEGSRLTVL.

The rearrangement links TRBV6-5 to TRBJ2-5, with a tentative D call TRBD2 (5 bases). The DNA matches TRBJ2-7 better at its end, which makes the J call doubtful. This CDR3 is built from 14 residues. The germline CDR1 and CDR2 sequences are MNHEY and SVGAGI. CDR3 nucleotides: TGTGCCAGCAGTTACGGCGGGTCCCCCTACGAGCAGTACTTC. It specifies CASSYGGSPYEQYF.